The rows below give T cell receptor beta chains drawn from one sample of a study of blood T cell repertoires in COVID-19. Data came from immunoSEQ multiplex PCR; TCRdb stores just in-frame clones and leaves some out. The sample has just over 650,000 clones; 90% are singletons. Sequenced input: peripheral blood. These receptors were taken from a young woman with acute or convalescent COVID-19. The CDR3 runs from the conserved cysteine through the conserved F or W. The D gene is left open where the match is weak. Clone size is given for some rows only: seen once, a few or many times, or a class if the clone is expanded.

>TRBJ1-5|TRBV24-1|TRBD1|.
TGTGCCACCCGTCCCGGGACAGGGGGCAATCAGCCCCAGCATTTT
CATRPGTGGNQPQHF
>TRBJ1-2|TRBV7-9|.|few
TGTGCCAGCAGCTTAGCCCCTGACAGGAACTATGGCTACACCTTC
CASSLAPDRNYGYTF
>TRBJ1-5|TRBV27|.|.
TGTGCCAGCAGCCAAGGACAGACAAATCAGCCCCAGCATTTT
CASSQGQTNQPQHF
>TRBJ2-1|TRBV5-4|TRBD2|.
TGTGCCAGCAGCTTGGCGGGGGGGCCGATTAATGAGCAGTTCTTC
CASSLAGGPINEQFF
>TRBJ2-1|TRBV21-1|.|.
TGTGCCAGCAGCTCACCGGACCCTAGCGGGGGGAACAATGAGCAGTTCTTC
CASSSPDPSGGNNEQFF
>TRBJ2-3|TRBV29-1|.|.
TGCAGCGTCGAGAACCAGGATTCGTTCCCCACAGATACGCAGTATTTT
CSVENQDSFPTDTQYF
>TRBJ1-5|TRBV3-1/TRBV3-2|.|.
TGTGCCAGCAGCCGGACAGATAATCAGCCCCAGCATTTT
CASSRTDNQPQHF
>TRBJ1-1|TRBV20-1|TRBD1|.
TGCAGTGCTATACAGGGGGCTGAAGCTTTCTTT
CSAIQGAEAFF
>TRBJ1-6|TRBV21-1|.|.
TGTGCCAGCAGCAAAGAAAGGGGACTGATGAATTCACCCCTCCACTTT
CASSKERGLMNSPLHF
>TRBJ2-6|TRBV4-2|TRBD1|.
TGTGCCAGCAGCCAAGATCTCGGCAGGGGGCTCTCTGGGGCCAACGTCCTGACTTTC
CASSQDLGRGLSGANVLTF
>TRBJ2-5|TRBV5-1|TRBD1|.
TGCGCCAGCAGCCTTGGACAGGGGGTCGGTCTTTTCCAAGAGACCCAGTACTTC
CASSLGQGVGLFQETQYF
>TRBJ1-1|TRBV29-1|.|.
TGCAGCGTGATCTATGTTGATAACACTGAAGCTTTCTTT
CSVIYVDNTEAFF
>TRBJ1-1|TRBV5-6|TRBD1|.
TGTGCCAGCAGCTTGGTAGGCAGGGGGGACACTGAAGCTTTCTTT
CASSLVGRGDTEAFF
>TRBJ1-6|TRBV2|.|.
TGTGCCAGGAGACAGGCCTTATATAATTCACCCCTCCACTTT
CARRQALYNSPLHF
>TRBJ1-5|TRBV3-1/TRBV3-2|TRBD1|.
TGTGCCAGCAGCCTTACAGGGGTAATTAGCAATCAGCCCCAGCATTTT
CASSLTGVISNQPQHF